This T cell receptor beta chain was recorded in a study of T-cell memory formation after mild COVID-19. To note about this clonotype: Antigen specificity is unknown.

5'RACE with constant-segment primers built TCRalpha and TCRbeta cDNA libraries with UMIs. TCRdb processed the 5' RACE reads anew with MiXCR; each CDR3 protein has one entry. The sample lists 250,000 to 350,000 distinct CDR3 sequences; 15% to 20% were seen once. Germline CDR1 is SNHLY and CDR2 is FYNNEI. The CDR3 runs to 17 residues. With V trimmed by 4 bases and J by 1 base, 7 bases remained unmatched. General study points: Cross-reactive memory apparently joined, as some responding clones appeared in pre-infection memory.

Sample: PBMCs or a T cell subset sorted from them (not recorded which). V and J are TRBV2 and TRBJ2-6, with 7 bases matching TRBD1. This TCR came from a man between 18 and 29 years old who had mild COVID-19 (a few samples of this study predate the infection). Cell type and time point are not known. CDR3 region: CASSVRTGASGANVLTF. The CDR3 nucleotides read TGTGCCAGCAGTGTTAGGACAGGAGCGTCTGGGGCCAACGTCCTGACTTTC. The full variable domain, its missing parts supplied by reference TRBV2 and TRBJ2-6, is EPEVTQTPSHQVTQMGQEVILRCVPISNHLYFYWYRQILGQKVEFLVSFYNNEISEKSEIFDDQFSVERPDGSNFTLKIRSTKLEDSAMYFCASSVRTGASGANVLTFGAGSRLTVL.